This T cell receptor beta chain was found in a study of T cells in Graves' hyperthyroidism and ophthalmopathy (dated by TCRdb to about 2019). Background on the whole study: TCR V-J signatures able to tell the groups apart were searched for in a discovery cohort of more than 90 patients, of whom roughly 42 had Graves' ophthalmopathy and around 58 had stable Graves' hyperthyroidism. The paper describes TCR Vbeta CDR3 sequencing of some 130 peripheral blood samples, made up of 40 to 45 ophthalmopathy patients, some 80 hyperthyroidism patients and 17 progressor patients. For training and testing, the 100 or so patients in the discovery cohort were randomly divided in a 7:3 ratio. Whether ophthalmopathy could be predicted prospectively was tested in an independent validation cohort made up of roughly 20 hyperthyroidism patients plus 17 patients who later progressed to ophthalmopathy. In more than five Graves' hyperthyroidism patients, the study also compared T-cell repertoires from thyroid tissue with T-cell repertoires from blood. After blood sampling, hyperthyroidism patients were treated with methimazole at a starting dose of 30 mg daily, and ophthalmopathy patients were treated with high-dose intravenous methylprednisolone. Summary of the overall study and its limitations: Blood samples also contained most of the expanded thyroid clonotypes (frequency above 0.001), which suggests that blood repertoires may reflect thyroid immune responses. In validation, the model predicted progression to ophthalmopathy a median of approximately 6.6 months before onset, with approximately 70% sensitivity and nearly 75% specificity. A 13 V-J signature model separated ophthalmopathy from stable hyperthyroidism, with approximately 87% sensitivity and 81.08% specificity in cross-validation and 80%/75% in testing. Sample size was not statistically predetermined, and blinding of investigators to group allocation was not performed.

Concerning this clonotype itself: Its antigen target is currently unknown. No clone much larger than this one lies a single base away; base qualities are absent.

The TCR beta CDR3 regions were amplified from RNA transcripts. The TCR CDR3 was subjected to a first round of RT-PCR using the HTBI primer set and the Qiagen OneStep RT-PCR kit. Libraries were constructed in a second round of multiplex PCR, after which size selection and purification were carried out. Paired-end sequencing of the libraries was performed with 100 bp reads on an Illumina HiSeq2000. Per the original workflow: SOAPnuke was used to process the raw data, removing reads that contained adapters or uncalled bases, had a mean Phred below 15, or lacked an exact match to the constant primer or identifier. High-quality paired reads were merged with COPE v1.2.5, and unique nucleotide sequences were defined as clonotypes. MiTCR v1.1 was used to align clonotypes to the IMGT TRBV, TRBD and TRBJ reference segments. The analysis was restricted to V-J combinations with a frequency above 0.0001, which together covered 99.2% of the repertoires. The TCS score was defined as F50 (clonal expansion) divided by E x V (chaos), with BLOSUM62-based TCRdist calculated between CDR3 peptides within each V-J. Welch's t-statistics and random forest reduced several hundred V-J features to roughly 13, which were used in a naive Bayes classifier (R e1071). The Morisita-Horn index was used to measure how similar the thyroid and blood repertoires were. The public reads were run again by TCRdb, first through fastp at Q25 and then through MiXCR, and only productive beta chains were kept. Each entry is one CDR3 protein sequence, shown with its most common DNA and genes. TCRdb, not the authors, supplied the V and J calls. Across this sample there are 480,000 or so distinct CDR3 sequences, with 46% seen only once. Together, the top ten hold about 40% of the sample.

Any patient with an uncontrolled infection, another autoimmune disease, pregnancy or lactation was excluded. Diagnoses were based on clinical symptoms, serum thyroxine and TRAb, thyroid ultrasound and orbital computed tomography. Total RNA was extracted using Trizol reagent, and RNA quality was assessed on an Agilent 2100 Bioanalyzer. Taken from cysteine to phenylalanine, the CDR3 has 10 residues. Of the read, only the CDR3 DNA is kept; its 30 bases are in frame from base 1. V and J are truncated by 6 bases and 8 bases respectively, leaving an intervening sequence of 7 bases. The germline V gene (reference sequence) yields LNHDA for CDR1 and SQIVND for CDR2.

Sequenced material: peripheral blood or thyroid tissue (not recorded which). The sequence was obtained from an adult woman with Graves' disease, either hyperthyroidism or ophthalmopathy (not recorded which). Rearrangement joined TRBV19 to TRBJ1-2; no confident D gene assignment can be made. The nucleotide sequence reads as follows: TGTGCCAGTAGGGGGAAAGGCTACACCTTC. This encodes CASRGKGYTF.